This T cell receptor (beta chain) was found in a study of blood T cell repertoires in COVID-19. Study background: Samples came from the United States, Italy and Spain, spanning acute and convalescent COVID-19.

This CDR3 region has 14 residues. V was shortened by 2 bases and J by 1 base, with 8 bases between the two germline ends. Germline V gives CDR1 LGHDT, CDR2 YNNKEL (reference sequence). Categorization into cohorts depended on clinical history that participants reported. Authors' processing steps: Reference gene primer amplification in the assay estimated nucleated cell counts. Measured with immunoSEQ multiplex PCR; TCRdb has only the in-frame clones, and not every one. The V and J calls and clone size were taken over from that table, and D and trimming were inferred from the DNA. Here the sample spans around 180,000 clones, 86% being singletons.

The TCR comes from a woman aged 30 to 39 who had recovered from COVID-19. The gene calls are TRBV3-1 (or the pseudogene TRBV3-2) and TRBJ2-5, with D maybe TRBD2 (5 bases). Sequencing was done on a sample of PBMCs or T cells enriched from blood (not recorded which). CDR3: CASSQWRFQETQYF. The CDR3 nucleotides are TGTGCCAGCAGCCAATGGAGGTTCCAAGAGACCCAGTACTTC.